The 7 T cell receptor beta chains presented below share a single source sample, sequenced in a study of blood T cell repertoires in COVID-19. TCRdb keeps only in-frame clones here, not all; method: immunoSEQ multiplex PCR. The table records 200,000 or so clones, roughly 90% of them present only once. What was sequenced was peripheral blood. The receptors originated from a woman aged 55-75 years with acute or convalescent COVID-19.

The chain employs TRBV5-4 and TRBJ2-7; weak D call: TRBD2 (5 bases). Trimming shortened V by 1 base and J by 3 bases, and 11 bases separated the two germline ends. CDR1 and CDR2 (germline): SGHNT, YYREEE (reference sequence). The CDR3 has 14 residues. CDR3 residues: CASSLRADFYEQYF. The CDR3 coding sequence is TGTGCCAGCAGCTTGAGAGCGGATTTCTACGAGCAGTACTTC. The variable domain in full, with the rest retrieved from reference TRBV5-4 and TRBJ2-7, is ETGVTQSPTHLIKTRGQQVTLRCSSQSGHNTVSWYQQALGQGPQFIFQYYREEENGRGNFPPRFSGLQFPNYSSELNVNALELDDSALYLCASSLRADFYEQYFGPGTRLTVT.

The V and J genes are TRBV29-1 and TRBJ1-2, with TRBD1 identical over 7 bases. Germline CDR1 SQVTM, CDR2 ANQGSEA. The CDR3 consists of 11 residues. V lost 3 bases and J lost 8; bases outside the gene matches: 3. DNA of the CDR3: TGCAGCGTTGAGGGGACAGCCGGCTACACCTTC. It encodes CSVEGTAGYTF. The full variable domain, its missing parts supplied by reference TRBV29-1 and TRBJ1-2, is SAVISQKPSRDICQRGTSLTIQCQVDSQVTMMFWYRQQPGQSLTLIATANQGSEATYESGFVIDKFPISRPNLTFSTLTVSNMSPEDSSIYLCSVEGTAGYTFGSGTRLTVV.

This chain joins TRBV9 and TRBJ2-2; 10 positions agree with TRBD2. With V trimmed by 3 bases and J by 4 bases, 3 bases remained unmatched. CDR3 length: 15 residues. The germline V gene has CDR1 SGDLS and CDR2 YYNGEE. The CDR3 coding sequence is TGTGCCAGCAGCGCTCTAGCGGGAGCCACCGGGGAGCTGTTTTTT. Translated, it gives CASSALAGATGELFF.

The CDR3 DNA reads as TGTGCCAGCAGCTTAAAGGTAGGACTAGCTGGGACTTTTGGTGAGCAGTTCTTC. Translating gives CASSLKVGLAGTFGEQFF. This rearrangement joins TRBV7-8 to TRBJ2-1, with 8 bases matching TRBD2. Germline CDR1 is SGHVS and CDR2 is FQNEAQ. With V trimmed by 2 bases and J by 9 bases, 18 bases remained unmatched. The CDR3 consists of 18 residues.

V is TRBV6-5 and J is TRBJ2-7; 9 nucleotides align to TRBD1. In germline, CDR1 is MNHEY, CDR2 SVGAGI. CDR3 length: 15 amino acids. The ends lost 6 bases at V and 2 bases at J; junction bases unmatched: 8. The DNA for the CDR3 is TGTGCCAGCAGCTCGGAGGGGGACAGGGCCTACGAGCAGTACTTC. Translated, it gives CASSSEGDRAYEQYF.

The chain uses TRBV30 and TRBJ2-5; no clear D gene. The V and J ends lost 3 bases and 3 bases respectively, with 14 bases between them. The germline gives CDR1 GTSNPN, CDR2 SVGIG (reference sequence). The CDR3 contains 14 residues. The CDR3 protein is CAWRAVGVEETQYF. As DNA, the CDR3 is TGTGCCTGGAGGGCGGTAGGCGTAGAAGAGACCCAGTACTTC.

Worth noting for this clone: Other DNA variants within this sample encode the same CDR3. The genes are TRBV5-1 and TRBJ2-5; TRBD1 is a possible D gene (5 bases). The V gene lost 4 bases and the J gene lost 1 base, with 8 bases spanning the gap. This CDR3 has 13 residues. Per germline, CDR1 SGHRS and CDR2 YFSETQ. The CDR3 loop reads CASSRDSQETQYF. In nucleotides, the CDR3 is TGCGCCAGCAGCCGTGACAGCCAAGAGACCCAGTACTTC.